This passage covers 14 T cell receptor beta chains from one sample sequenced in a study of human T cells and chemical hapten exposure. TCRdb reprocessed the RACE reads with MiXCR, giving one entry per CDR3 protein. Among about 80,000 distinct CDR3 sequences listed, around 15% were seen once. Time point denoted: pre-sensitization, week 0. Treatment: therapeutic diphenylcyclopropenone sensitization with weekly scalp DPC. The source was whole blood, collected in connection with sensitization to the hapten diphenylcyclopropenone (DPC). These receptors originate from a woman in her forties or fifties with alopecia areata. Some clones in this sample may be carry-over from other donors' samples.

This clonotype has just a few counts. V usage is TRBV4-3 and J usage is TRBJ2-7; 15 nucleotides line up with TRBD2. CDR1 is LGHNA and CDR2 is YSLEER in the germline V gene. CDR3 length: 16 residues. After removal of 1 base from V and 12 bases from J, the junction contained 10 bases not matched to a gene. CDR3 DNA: TGCGCCAGCAGCCAAGGCAAAGGACTAGCGGGGGGGATCACGTACTTC. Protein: CASSQGKGLAGGITYF.

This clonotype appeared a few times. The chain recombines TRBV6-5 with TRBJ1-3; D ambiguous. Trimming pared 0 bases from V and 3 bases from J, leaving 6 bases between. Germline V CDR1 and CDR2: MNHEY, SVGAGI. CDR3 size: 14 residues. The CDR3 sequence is CASSYSIGGNTIYF. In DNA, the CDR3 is TGTGCCAGCAGTTACTCGATAGGTGGAAACACCATATATTTT.

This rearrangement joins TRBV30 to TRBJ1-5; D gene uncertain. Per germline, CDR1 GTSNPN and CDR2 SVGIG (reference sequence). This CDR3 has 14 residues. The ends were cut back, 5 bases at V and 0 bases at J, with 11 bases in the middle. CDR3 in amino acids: CAWATDGSNQPQHF. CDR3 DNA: TGTGCCTGGGCGACGGACGGTAGCAATCAGCCCCAGCATTTT.

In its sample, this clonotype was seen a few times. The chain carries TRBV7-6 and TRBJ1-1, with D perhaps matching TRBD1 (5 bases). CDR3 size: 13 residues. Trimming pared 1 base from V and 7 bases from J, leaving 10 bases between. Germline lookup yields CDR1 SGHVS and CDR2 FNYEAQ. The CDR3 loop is CASSLGGRSEAFF. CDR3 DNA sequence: TGTGCCAGCAGCTTAGGGGGACGTAGTGAAGCTTTCTTT.

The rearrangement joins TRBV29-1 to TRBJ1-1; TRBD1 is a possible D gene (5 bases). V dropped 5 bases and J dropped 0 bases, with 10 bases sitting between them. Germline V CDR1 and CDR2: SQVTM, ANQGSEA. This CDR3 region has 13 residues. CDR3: CSVRQGMNTEAFF. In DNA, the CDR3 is TGCAGCGTTCGTCAGGGAATGAACACTGAAGCTTTCTTT.

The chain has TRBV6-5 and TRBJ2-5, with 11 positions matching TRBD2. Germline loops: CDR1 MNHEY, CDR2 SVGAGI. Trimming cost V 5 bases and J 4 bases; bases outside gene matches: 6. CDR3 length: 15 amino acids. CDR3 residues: CASSDSGRGLETQYF. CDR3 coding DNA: TGTGCCAGCAGTGATAGCGGGAGGGGGCTAGAGACCCAGTACTTC.

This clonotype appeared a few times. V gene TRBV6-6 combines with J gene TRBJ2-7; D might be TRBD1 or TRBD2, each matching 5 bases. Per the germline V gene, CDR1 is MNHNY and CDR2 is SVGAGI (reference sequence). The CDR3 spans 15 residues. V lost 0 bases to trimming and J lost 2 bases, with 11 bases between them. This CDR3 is CASSYSRDGTYEQYF. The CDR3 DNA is TGTGCCAGCAGTTACTCTAGGGACGGGACCTACGAGCAGTACTTC.

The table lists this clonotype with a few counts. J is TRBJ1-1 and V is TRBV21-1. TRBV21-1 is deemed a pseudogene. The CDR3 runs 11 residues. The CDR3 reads CASRSTPEAFF. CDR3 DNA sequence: TGTGCCAGCAGGTCAACCCCTGAAGCTTTCTTT.

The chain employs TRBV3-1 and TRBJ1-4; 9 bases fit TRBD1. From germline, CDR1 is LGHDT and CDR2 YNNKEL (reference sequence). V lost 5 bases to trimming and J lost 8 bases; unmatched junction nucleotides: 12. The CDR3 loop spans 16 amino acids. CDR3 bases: TGTGCCAGCAGCGAACAAGGGACAGGGCGACTGGAAAAACTGTTTTTT. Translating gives CASSEQGTGRLEKLFF.

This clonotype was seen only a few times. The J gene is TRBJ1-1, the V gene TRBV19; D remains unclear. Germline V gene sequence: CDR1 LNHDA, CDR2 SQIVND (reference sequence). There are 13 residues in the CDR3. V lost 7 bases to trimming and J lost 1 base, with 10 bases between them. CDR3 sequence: CASIGFGNTEAFF. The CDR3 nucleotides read TGTGCCAGTATTGGATTTGGGAACACTGAAGCTTTCTTT.

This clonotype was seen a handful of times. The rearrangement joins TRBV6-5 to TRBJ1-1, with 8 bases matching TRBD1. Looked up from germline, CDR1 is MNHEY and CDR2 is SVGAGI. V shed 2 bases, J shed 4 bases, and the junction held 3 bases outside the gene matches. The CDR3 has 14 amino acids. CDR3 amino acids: CASSYGQGSTEAFF. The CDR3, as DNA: TGTGCCAGCAGTTACGGACAGGGTTCCACTGAAGCTTTCTTT.

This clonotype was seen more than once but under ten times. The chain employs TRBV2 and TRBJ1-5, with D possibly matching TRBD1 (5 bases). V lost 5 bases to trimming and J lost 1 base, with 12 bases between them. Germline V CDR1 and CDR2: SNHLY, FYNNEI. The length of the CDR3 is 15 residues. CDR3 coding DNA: TGTGCCAGCAGTCGCGGACGGACAAGCAATCAGCCCCAGCATTTT. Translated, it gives CASSRGRTSNQPQHF.

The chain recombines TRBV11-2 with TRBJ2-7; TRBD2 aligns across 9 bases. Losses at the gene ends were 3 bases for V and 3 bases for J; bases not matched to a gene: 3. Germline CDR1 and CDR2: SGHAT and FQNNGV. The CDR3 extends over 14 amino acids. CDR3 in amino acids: CASSLVLAGYEQYF. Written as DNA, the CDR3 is TGTGCCAGCAGCTTGGTACTAGCGGGCTACGAGCAGTACTTC.

In nucleotides, the CDR3 is TGTGCCAGCAGCAGGGAGGGGATGGATGAGCAGTTCTTC. This gives the protein CASSREGMDEQFF. The V gene is TRBV2, the J gene TRBJ2-1; TRBD2 agrees at 7 bases. The length of the CDR3 is 13 residues. Unmatched junction bases numbered 7, after V lost 6 bases and J lost 8 bases. Germline assignment: CDR1 SNHLY and CDR2 FYNNEI.